These T cell receptor beta chains were read from a single sample in a study of PD-1 blockade in classical Hodgkin lymphoma. Sequencing was performed with immunoSEQ multiplex PCR; in TCRdb, only in-frame clones are kept and a portion is missing. In the table there are more than 25,000 clones, 70% to 90% of which are singletons. The source material was CD4+ T cells from blood, sampled before the fourth cycle of nivolumab. These receptors all come from a human donor with classical Hodgkin lymphoma. Both conserved end residues are part of each CDR3. The D gene is left open where the match is weak. Clone size is stated in some rows and not others, as once, few, many or a class when expanded.

d_call clone_size j_call v_call cdr3_nt cdr3_aa
. . TRBJ2-2 TRBV5-1 TGCGCCAGCAGCTTGGTACCTAGGCCTTCGAACACCGGGGAGCTGTTTTTT CASSLVPRPSNTGELFF
. . TRBJ1-2 TRBV5-1 TGCGCCAGCAGCTTGATCAGTAACTATGGCTACACCTTC CASSLISNYGYTF
TRBD1 . TRBJ1-5 TRBV5-1 TGCGCCAGCAGCTTGGAGGGACAGGGCCATCAGCCCCAGCATTTT CASSLEGQGHQPQHF
. . TRBJ1-5 TRBV27 TGTGCCAGCAGTTCGCAGAAGAGTGGATCCCAGCATTTT CASSSQKSGSQHF
TRBD1 . TRBJ2-2 TRBV9 TGTGCCAGCAGCTTCCTCGGGGACAGGGCTACCGGGGAGCTGTTTTTT CASSFLGDRATGELFF
. . TRBJ1-5 TRBV5-1 TGCGCCAGCAGCTTTACGTCTGGCGGCAATCAGCCCCAGCATTTT CASSFTSGGNQPQHF
. once TRBJ1-1 TRBV6-5 TGTGCCAGCATCAACTTGGGGGAGGTGCGCACTGAAGCTTTCTTT CASINLGEVRTEAFF
TRBD1 . TRBJ1-2 TRBV20-1 TGCAGTCCGACAGGGACCTATGGCTACACCTTC CSPTGTYGYTF
TRBD1 once TRBJ1-4 TRBV5-6 TGTGCCAGCAGCGGAACCCGGGACAGGGGTGAAAAACTGTTTTTT CASSGTRDRGEKLFF
TRBD2 few TRBJ2-1 TRBV2 TGTGCCAGCTCCCTTACTAGCGGGGGAATCTTC CASSLTSGGIF
. . TRBJ1-3 TRBV6-6 TGTGCCAGCACCATCTTTGGGGGGCTTGGAAACACCATATATTTT CASTIFGGLGNTIYF
TRBD1 . TRBJ2-1 TRBV10-1 TGCGCCAGCTCCGCCCTTCAGGGGGTTGGGGAGCAGTTCTTC CASSALQGVGEQFF
TRBD1 . TRBJ1-1 TRBV29-1 TGCAGCGTTTACAGGGGTGGTAACACTGAAGCTTTCTTT CSVYRGGNTEAFF
TRBD1 few TRBJ2-5 TRBV5-1 TGCGCCAGCAGTTCCGGGACAGGGGGAGAGACCCAGTACTTC CASSSGTGGETQYF
TRBD2 . TRBJ2-5 TRBV9 TGTGCCAGCAGCGGCCTAGCGGGGTTACAAGAGACCCAGTACTTC CASSGLAGLQETQYF
. . TRBJ1-1 TRBV6-5 TGTGCCAGCAGCCTGAGGGACACTGAAGCTTTCTTT CASSLRDTEAFF
. once TRBJ2-5 TRBV14 TGTGCCAGCAGCCACCGAGGGATCCAAGAGACCCAGTACTTC CASSHRGIQETQYF
TRBD1 once TRBJ1-2 TRBV6-5 TGTGCCAGCAGTTCGCCAGGGGGAAGGAATGGCTACACCTTC CASSSPGGRNGYTF
TRBD1 . TRBJ2-7 TRBV5-1 TGCGCCACCAAATCCGGGACAGGGAACTACGAGCAGTACTTC CATKSGTGNYEQYF
TRBD1 . TRBJ2-5 TRBV5-1 TGCGCCAGCAGCATAGGGGGCGCGAAAGAGACCCAGTACTTC CASSIGGAKETQYF
TRBD1 . TRBJ2-3 TRBV5-1 TGCGCCAGCAGCCCCACAGGGGAAGATACGCAGTATTTT CASSPTGEDTQYF
. . TRBJ2-3 TRBV5-1 TGCGCCAGCAGCTTGGTAGGGGTGGAAACAGATACGCAGTATTTT CASSLVGVETDTQYF
TRBD1 . TRBJ2-7 TRBV6-5 TGTGCCAGCAGACGGGGACAGGGAGGAAAAGGCGAGCAGTACTTC CASRRGQGGKGEQYF
. . TRBJ2-2 TRBV5-1 TGCGCCAGCAGCCCAAGACAGCAGCGAAAGGACACCGGGGAGCTGTTTTTT CASSPRQQRKDTGELFF
. . TRBJ2-5 TRBV5-1 TGCGCCAGCACCCTGGGACTGGCGGGGCCTAGTGGGACCCAGTACTTC CASTLGLAGPSGTQYF
. few TRBJ1-4 TRBV10-3 TGTGCCATCAGTGAGTCGTGGGCAGGAGATGAAAAACTGTTTTTT CAISESWAGDEKLFF
. . TRBJ2-1 TRBV2 TGTGCCAGCAGTGCCGTACTCGAGCACGGGCAGTTCTTC CASSAVLEHGQFF
. few TRBJ1-6 TRBV28 TGTGCCAGCAGTTTAAGTCCTTGGAATTCACCCCTCCACTTT CASSLSPWNSPLHF
. few TRBJ1-2 TRBV28 TGTGCCAGCAGATCCTACACGGGCTACACCTTC CASRSYTGYTF
. . TRBJ1-1 TRBV5-1 TGCGCCAGCAGCTTGGGGACGGTGAACACTGAAGCTTTCTTT CASSLGTVNTEAFF
. . TRBJ2-7 TRBV5-1 TGCGCCAGCAGCTTGGTCGGGACGGCCGGGGGTGGTGAGCAGTACTTC CASSLVGTAGGGEQYF
. . TRBJ1-3 TRBV6-1 TGTGCCAGCAGTGAAGCGCTTGGGGGAACTGGAAACACCATATATTTT CASSEALGGTGNTIYF
. . TRBJ2-1 TRBV6-6 TGTGCCAGCGTACGATCCGGTAGCAGCGATGAGCAGTTCTTC CASVRSGSSDEQFF
TRBD1 . TRBJ1-1 TRBV5-4 TGTGCCAGCAGCCGGGACAGGCTGAACACTGAAGCTTTCTTT CASSRDRLNTEAFF
. . TRBJ1-1 TRBV19 TGTGCCAGTAGTCCGCGGTGGGGAGCTTTCTTT CASSPRWGAFF
. . TRBJ1-2 TRBV28 TGTGCCAGCAGAGGGGAGCCCGGCTACACCTTC CASRGEPGYTF
TRBD2 . TRBJ2-3 TRBV5-1 TGCGCCAGCAGTTATCGGGGGGGTACAGATACGCAGTATTTT CASSYRGGTDTQYF
. once TRBJ2-1 TRBV27 TGTGCCAGCAGGTCCTTCGGTTCCTACAATGAGCAGTTCTTC CASRSFGSYNEQFF
. . TRBJ2-7 TRBV4-2 TGTGCCAGCAGCCAAGACCCCTACGAGCAGTACTTC CASSQDPYEQYF
TRBD1 . TRBJ2-3 TRBV5-1 TGCGCCAGCAGCTTAGAGGGACAGGGCGGTGGCTGGGCAGATACGCAGTATTTT CASSLEGQGGGWADTQYF
. . TRBJ1-3 TRBV18 TGTGCCAGCTCTCTGGACACCCTCTCCTCTGGAAACACCATATATTTT CASSLDTLSSGNTIYF
. . TRBJ1-1 TRBV30 TGTGCCTGGAGTGGGTGGAACACTGAAGCTTTCTTT CAWSGWNTEAFF
. . TRBJ2-7 TRBV28 TGTGCCAGCAGAAGTCCCAGCTACGAGCAGTACTTC CASRSPSYEQYF
. . TRBJ1-1 TRBV21-1 TGTGCCAGCAGCAGGATCTGGAACACTGAAGCTTTCTTT CASSRIWNTEAFF
. . TRBJ1-1 TRBV5-1 TGCGCCAGCAGCACGACAGTTTCAAGGGGCACCACTGAAGCTTTCTTT CASSTTVSRGTTEAFF
. . TRBJ2-7 TRBV10-2 TGCGCCAGCAGTGAGGTAAAGGGAACCGTCGAGCAGTACTTC CASSEVKGTVEQYF
TRBD2 . TRBJ2-1 TRBV4-2 TGTGCCAGCAGCTTCGACTCCGGGACTAGCGGGGGTACTGAGCAGTTCTTC CASSFDSGTSGGTEQFF
. . TRBJ1-4 TRBV2 TGTGCCAGCAGCGAACAGGGTCAGGGGTTTGAAAAACTGTTTTTT CASSEQGQGFEKLFF
TRBD1 few TRBJ1-6 TRBV27 TGTGCCAGCAGACTTGCTGACCAGGGGGGCCATAATTCACCCCTCCACTTT CASRLADQGGHNSPLHF
TRBD1 . TRBJ1-1 TRBV12-5 TGTGCTAGTGGTTCCTTACAGGGGGAGGCTTTCTTT CASGSLQGEAFF
TRBD2 once TRBJ2-5 TRBV5-1 TGCGCCAGCAGCTTGGTCGGGAGGGATGGAGAGACCCAGTACTTC CASSLVGRDGETQYF
TRBD1 . TRBJ1-2 TRBV4-1 TGCGCCAGCAGCCAAGACCATGGACAGGGGCCAATTAACTATGGCTACACCTTC CASSQDHGQGPINYGYTF